Following are 30 T cell receptor beta chains from one sample sequenced in a study of Ad26.COV2.S vaccination and SARS-CoV-2 variants. The data were produced by immunoSEQ multiplex PCR, yet TCRdb's version contains in-frame clones alone and is incomplete. The repertoire holds 380,000 or so clones, with around four fifths as singletons. As to treatment: roughly 19 received Ad26.COV2.S at low or high dose, single or two shots; five or six received placebo; per-sample allocation not given. The samples were gathered on day 63 after the first injection of vaccine or placebo. The sequenced sample was peripheral blood, obtained in a trial of Ad26.COV2.S vaccine versus placebo. These receptors were obtained from a person between 18 and 65 years old who received the Ad26.COV2.S COVID-19 vaccine or a placebo.

The rearrangement uses TRBV6-5 and TRBJ1-2; 7 bases line up with TRBD1. The CDR3 runs to 14 residues. CDR1 MNHEY and CDR2 SVGAGI come from the germline V gene. The junction had 6 bases not matched to a gene; V was cut back by 0 bases and J by 8 bases. CDR3 in DNA: TGTGCCAGCAGTTACTCAACAGGGGCCACAGGCTACACCTTC. Translation: CASSYSTGATGYTF.

The chain uses TRBV4-1 and TRBJ2-2; tentatively, D is TRBD2 (5 bases). The CDR3 sequence is 15 residues long. CDR1 and CDR2 from the germline V gene are MGHRA and YSYEKL. V was clipped by 4 bases and J by 6 bases, with 15 bases between them. CDR3 nucleotides: TGCGCCAGCAGCCCCCGAAGCTGGGGAGCCGGGGAGCTGTTTTTT. As protein: CASSPRSWGAGELFF.

The CDR3 loop is CASSEETQYF. CDR3 nucleotide sequence: TGTGCCAGCTCGGAAGAGACCCAGTACTTC. The V gene is TRBV6-5, the J gene TRBJ2-5; no clear D gene. Germline V gives CDR1 MNHEY, CDR2 SVGAGI. The V and J ends lost 8 bases and 3 bases respectively, with 4 bases between them. The CDR3 has 10 residues.

On this clone itself: The same CDR3 also results from other DNA sequences found in this sample. The V gene is TRBV7-9, the J gene TRBJ2-7; no reliable D call. The ends were cut back, 4 bases at V and 2 bases at J, with 9 bases in the middle. The CDR3 totals 13 residues. Germline V CDR1 and CDR2: SEHNR, FQNEAQ (reference sequence). The CDR3 sequence is CASSSGRAYEQYF. In DNA, the CDR3 is TGTGCCAGCAGCTCCGGACGGGCCTACGAGCAGTACTTC.

The chain is built from TRBV9 and TRBJ1-4, with D possibly being TRBD1 (5 bases). CDR1 and CDR2 from the germline V gene are SGDLS and YYNGEE. This CDR3 is 16 amino acids long. The ends were cut back, 4 bases at V and 1 base at J, with 14 bases in the middle. CDR3 DNA sequence: TGTGCCAGCAGCCCCGGCGGGGGGAGAACTAATGAAAAACTGTTTTTT. Protein sequence: CASSPGGGRTNEKLFF.

In its sample, this clone was seen once. This chain joins TRBV7-9 and TRBJ2-5, with D perhaps TRBD2 (7 bases). The V end was cut by 4 bases, the J end by 5 bases, with 17 bases between. This CDR3 is 15 amino acids long. From germline, CDR1 is SEHNR and CDR2 FQNEAQ (reference sequence). CDR3 region: CASSSPGARGETQYF. In DNA form, the CDR3 reads TGTGCCAGCAGCTCACCGGGGGCGCGGGGGGAGACCCAGTACTTC.

The chain links TRBV19 to TRBJ2-1; no firm D call. CDR3 length: 12 residues. The V gene lost 6 bases and the J gene lost 5 bases, with 8 bases spanning the gap. Germline assignment: CDR1 LNHDA and CDR2 SQIVND (reference sequence). CDR3 sequence reads: CASRYGDNEQFF. The DNA of the CDR3 is TGTGCCAGTAGGTACGGCGACAATGAGCAGTTCTTC. The full variable domain, in which reference TRBV19 and TRBJ2-1 provide the parts outside the CDR3, is DGGITQSPKYLFRKEGQNVTLSCEQNLNHDAMYWYRQDPGQGLRLIYYSQIVNDFQKGDIAEGYSVSREKKESFPLTVTSAQKNPTAFYLCASRYGDNEQFFGPGTRLTVL.

The V and J genes are TRBV7-2 and TRBJ1-6; the D is unclear. This CDR3 has 14 amino acids. Trimming removed 3 bases from V and 10 bases from J, with 13 bases in between. CDR1 is SGHTA, CDR2 FQGNSA, per germline. CDR3 DNA sequence: TGTGCCAGCAGCTTCTATGGGGTCGGATCACCCCTCCACTTT. Protein product: CASSFYGVGSPLHF. The variable domain in full, completed from reference TRBV7-2 and TRBJ1-6, reads GAGVSQSPSNKVTEKGKDVELRCDPISGHTALYWYRQSLGQGLEFLIYFQGNSAPDKSGLPSDRFSAERTGGSVSTLTIQRTQQEDSAVYLCASSFYGVGSPLHFGNGTRLTVT.

For this clone: The junction does not match germline at one end; this may be a read error. The chain uses TRBV6-5 and TRBJ2-4; maybe TRBD2 (6 bases). This CDR3 is 13 amino acids long. Per the germline V gene, CDR1 is MNHEY and CDR2 is SVGAGI. CDR3 residues: CASSENRPGLQYF. As DNA, the CDR3 is TGTGCCAGCAGCGAGAACCGTCCGGGACTTCAATACTTC.

CDR3 in amino acids: CASSAGTGSNTGELFF. The CDR3 nucleotides read TGTGCCAGCAGCGCCGGGACAGGGTCGAACACCGGGGAGCTGTTTTTT. The V and J genes are TRBV7-9 and TRBJ2-2; 9 bases align to TRBD1. This CDR3 spans 16 amino acids. V lost 5 bases and J lost 0; bases outside the gene matches: 4. Germline V gene sequence: CDR1 SEHNR, CDR2 FQNEAQ (reference sequence).

The chain recombines TRBV2 with TRBJ2-1, with TRBD2 matching 7 bases. Germline CDR1 SNHLY, CDR2 FYNNEI. The junction had 5 bases not matched to a gene; V was cut back by 2 bases and J by 4 bases. The CDR3 contains 15 residues. This CDR3 is CASSELASGYNEQFF. The CDR3 nucleotides read TGTGCCAGCAGTGAACTTGCTAGCGGTTACAATGAGCAGTTCTTC.

V and J are TRBV6-1 and TRBJ1-1, with D unclear. The CDR3 runs to 14 residues. Germline CDR1 MNHNS, CDR2 SASEGT. V was trimmed by 2 bases and J by 4 bases, leaving 11 bases between them. CDR3 DNA sequence: TGTGCCAGCAGTGAAACAGCCCTAAGCACTGAAGCTTTCTTT. Protein product: CASSETALSTEAFF.

The rearrangement links TRBV30 to TRBJ1-1; D remains unclear. Trimming stripped 2 bases from V and 5 bases from J, with 12 bases between. In germline, CDR1 is GTSNPN, CDR2 SVGIG (reference sequence). The CDR3 covers 13 residues. CDR3 sequence: CAWSTGSGTEAFF. The CDR3 DNA is TGTGCCTGGAGTACGGGATCCGGGACTGAAGCTTTCTTT. The full variable domain, with the rest looked up from reference TRBV30 and TRBJ1-1, is SQTIHQWPATLVQPVGSPLSLECTVEGTSNPNLYWYRQAAGRGLQLLFYSVGIGQISSEVPQNLSASRPQDRQFILSSKKLLLSDSGFYLCAWSTGSGTEAFFGQGTRLTVV.

This sequence joins TRBV24-1 and TRBJ1-1, with D perhaps matching TRBD1 (5 bases). CDR1 and CDR2 (germline): KGHDR, SFDVKD. V gave up 3 bases and J gave up 7 bases, with 14 bases separating them. The CDR3 sequence is 14 residues long. The CDR3 here is CATSDAGGGSEAFF. CDR3 DNA: TGTGCCACCAGTGATGCCGGCGGGGGGAGTGAAGCTTTCTTT.

As to this clone: Other DNA sequences within the sample encode an identical CDR3. The CDR3 DNA reads as TGCGCCAGCAGCTTGGAGACACCTAACTATGGCTACACCTTC. Residues: CASSLETPNYGYTF. The chain combines TRBV5-1 with TRBJ1-2, with no clear D. Germline assignment: CDR1 SGHRS and CDR2 YFSETQ. V was cut by 0 bases and J by 0 bases, with 6 bases left in between. The CDR3 loop spans 14 amino acids.

This clone appeared a single time. One end of the junction varies from germline; a read error may be responsible. The gene calls are TRBV6-5 and TRBJ2-6; possibly TRBD2 for D (7 bases). The CDR3 covers 13 residues. Germline V CDR1 and CDR2: MNHEY, SVGAGI. In DNA form, the CDR3 reads TGTGCCAGCAGCAGGGAGGGGGTCAACGTCCTGACTTTC. The encoded protein is CASSREGVNVLTF.

This clone was seen once. This chain joins TRBV30 and TRBJ1-5; 8 bases match TRBD1. V gave up 2 bases and J gave up 4 bases; unmatched junction bases: 1. The CDR3 totals 13 residues. CDR1 and CDR2 from the germline V gene are GTSNPN and SVGIG (reference sequence). The CDR3 DNA follows: TGTGCCTGGAGTCGACAGGGGAATCAGCCCCAGCATTTT. This gives the protein CAWSRQGNQPQHF.

The chain uses TRBV27 and TRBJ2-6, with D possibly being TRBD2 (5 bases). Germline V gene sequence: CDR1 MNHEY, CDR2 SMNVEV (reference sequence). The CDR3 totals 17 residues. Trimming pared 0 bases from V and 0 bases from J, leaving 9 bases between. For the CDR3, the DNA is TGTGCCAGCAGTTTATCTGGACTGAACTCTGGGGCCAACGTCCTGACTTTC. Translating it yields CASSLSGLNSGANVLTF. The full variable domain, its missing parts supplied by reference TRBV27 and TRBJ2-6, is EAQVTQNPRYLITVTGKKLTVTCSQNMNHEYMSWYRQDPGLGLRQIYYSMNVEVTDKGDVPEGYKVSRKEKRNFPLILESPSPNQTSLYFCASSLSGLNSGANVLTFGAGSRLTVL.

The rearrangement uses TRBV11-2 and TRBJ2-6; the D is unclear. Trimming shortened V by 2 bases and J by 4 bases, and 3 bases separated the two germline ends. The germline CDR1 and CDR2 sequences are SGHAT and FQNNGV. The CDR3 consists of 13 residues. CDR3 coding DNA: TGTGCCAGCAGCTTATCAGGGGCCAACGTCCTGACTTTC. This codes for CASSLSGANVLTF.

The rearrangement joins TRBV28 to TRBJ2-7, with a weak D call TRBD1 (7 bases). From germline, CDR1 is MDHEN and CDR2 SYDVKM. The V gene lost 4 bases and the J gene lost 2 bases, with 15 bases spanning the gap. This CDR3 spans 15 amino acids. The CDR3 region has the DNA TGTGCCAGCAGTTCGGCGGACAGGAGGGCCTACGAGCAGTACTTC. Residues: CASSSADRRAYEQYF.

The chain carries TRBV18 and TRBJ1-4; D is unclear. Trimming pared 5 bases from V and 11 bases from J, leaving 21 bases between. The germline V gene encodes CDR1 KGHSH and CDR2 LQKENI. The CDR3 consists of 15 residues. The CDR3 region has the DNA TGTGCCAGCTCAGCACTGGGCCTCCCGGACCCTAAACTGTTTTTT. The encoded protein is CASSALGLPDPKLFF.

The J gene is TRBJ2-1, the V gene TRBV5-1; D is perhaps TRBD2 (6 bases). Looked up from germline, CDR1 is SGHRS and CDR2 is YFSETQ. V gave up 2 bases and J gave up 2 bases, with 11 bases separating them. The CDR3 runs 15 residues. This CDR3 reads CASSFRGFTYNEQFF. CDR3 coding DNA: TGCGCCAGCAGCTTCCGGGGGTTTACCTACAATGAGCAGTTCTTC.

The chain is built from TRBV20-1 and TRBJ2-5; the D gene could be TRBD1 or TRBD2 (5 bases each). Germline loops: CDR1 DFQATT, CDR2 SNEGSKA (reference sequence). The CDR3 length is 11 residues. The CDR3 spells CRVGVKETQYF. The CDR3 DNA reads as TGCAGGGTGGGGGTCAAAGAGACCCAGTACTTC.

This chain links TRBV6-1 with TRBJ1-1; D is unclear. CDR1 MNHNS and CDR2 SASEGT come from the germline V gene. This CDR3 has 15 amino acids. The germline V and J ends were trimmed by 2 bases and 2 bases, with 12 bases remaining between them. CDR3 sequence (DNA): TGTGCCAGCAGTGAAAGCGTGAGGATTAACACTGAAGCTTTCTTT. It codes for CASSESVRINTEAFF.

V gene TRBV7-2 combines with J gene TRBJ2-5, with a tentative D call TRBD2 (5 bases). This CDR3 region has 15 residues. V dropped 3 bases and J dropped 5 bases, with 16 bases sitting between them. Germline V lookup: CDR1 SGHTA, CDR2 FQGNSA. CDR3 amino acids: CASSFVRRVSETQYF. Here the CDR3 DNA reads TGTGCCAGCAGCTTTGTCCGGCGGGTATCGGAGACCCAGTACTTC.

Turning to this clone: The sample contains more than one DNA sequence encoding this CDR3. The rearrangement uses TRBV5-1 and TRBJ2-6, with 9 bases that match TRBD1. The CDR3 covers 17 residues. Germline CDR1 SGHRS, CDR2 YFSETQ. Unmatched junction bases numbered 2, after V lost 0 bases and J lost 1 base. The DNA for the CDR3 is TGCGCCAGCAGCTTGGGGACAGGGGTATCTGGGGCCAACGTCCTGACTTTC. Encoded protein: CASSLGTGVSGANVLTF.

The chain couples TRBV28 to TRBJ1-2, with unresolved D. CDR1 is MDHEN and CDR2 is SYDVKM in the germline V gene. The ends were cut back, 2 bases at V and 4 bases at J, with 20 bases in the middle. The CDR3 length is 17 residues. CDR3 residues: CASSLPLIDPIGYGYTF. DNA for the CDR3: TGTGCCAGCAGTTTACCTCTTATCGATCCGATCGGCTATGGCTACACCTTC.

A single count supports this clone. V usage is TRBV9 and J usage is TRBJ2-5; TRBD2 aligns across 7 bases. V lost 0 bases, J lost 4 bases, and 6 bases stayed unmatched. Germline assignment: CDR1 SGDLS and CDR2 YYNGEE. This CDR3 contains 15 residues. The CDR3 region is CASSVDGLGRETQYF. The CDR3 DNA reads as TGTGCCAGCAGCGTAGACGGACTAGGCCGAGAGACCCAGTACTTC.

V is TRBV5-4 and J is TRBJ1-2; D call uncertain. Germline CDR1 SGHNT, CDR2 YYREEE (reference sequence). The CDR3 contains 13 residues. Trimming removed 5 bases from V and 1 base from J, with 9 bases in between. This CDR3 is CASSPRSNYGYTF. The CDR3 bases are TGTGCCAGCAGTCCTCGCAGTAACTATGGCTACACCTTC.

The V and J genes are TRBV3-1 (or the pseudogene TRBV3-2) and TRBJ1-2; 10 bases agree with TRBD1. J lost 8 bases, V lost 4 bases, and 7 bases had no gene match. The CDR3 totals 14 residues. Germline V gives CDR1 LGHDT, CDR2 YNNKEL (reference sequence). The CDR3: CASSRRQGADGYTF. The DNA of the CDR3 is TGTGCCAGCAGCCGCCGACAGGGGGCGGACGGCTACACCTTC.